These 5 T cell receptor beta chains were sequenced from one sample in a study of patients and donors after allogeneic stem cell transplantation. In TCRdb, the RT-PCR reads were re-called with MiXCR into one record per CDR3 protein. The sample records about 100,000 distinct CDR3 sequences, around 36% being singletons. The sample taken for sequencing was blood, either unsorted or a sorted T cell fraction (not recorded which). These receptors came from a human donor who was either an allogeneic HSCT recipient or a stem cell or donor lymphocyte infusion donor (not recorded which). It is not recorded whose cells these are; they may come from a transplant donor.

This clonotype was recorded a few times. The chain combines TRBV6-5 with TRBJ1-1; tentative D call: TRBD1 (5 bases). CDR1 and CDR2 from the germline V gene are MNHEY and SVGAGI. Trimming pared 5 bases from V and 0 bases from J, leaving 13 bases between. The CDR3 contains 15 residues. The chain's CDR3 is CASSPQPRVNTEAFF. For the CDR3, the DNA is TGTGCCAGCAGTCCCCAACCCAGGGTGAACACTGAAGCTTTCTTT.

This clonotype was counted only a few times. The V and J genes are TRBV5-1 and TRBJ1-1, with TRBD1 matching 10 bases. Germline values: CDR1 SGHRS, CDR2 YFSETQ. J gave up 4 bases and V 2 bases, and 2 bases lay outside the gene matches. CDR3 length equals 14 residues. The CDR3 is CASSFRDRGTEAFF. The CDR3 DNA is TGCGCCAGCAGCTTCCGGGACAGGGGCACTGAAGCTTTCTTT.

This clonotype has just a few counts. V gene TRBV7-2 combines with J gene TRBJ2-1; D not certain. V was shortened by 2 bases and J by 5 bases, with 1 base between the two germline ends. CDR3 length: 11 amino acids. CDR1 is SGHTA and CDR2 is FQGNSA in the germline V gene. The CDR3 region has the DNA TGTGCCAGCAGCTTAAACAATGAGCAGTTCTTC. Protein: CASSLNNEQFF.

This clonotype was counted only a few times. The gene calls are TRBV4-3 and TRBJ2-7, with 8 bases aligning to TRBD2. CDR3 length equals 14 residues. CDR1 and CDR2 (germline): LGHNA, YSLEER. The junction had 2 bases not matched to a gene; V was cut back by 1 base and J by 3 bases. CDR3 nucleotides: TGCGCCAGCAGCCAAGGAAGCGGGAGCTACGAGCAGTACTTC. Translating it yields CASSQGSGSYEQYF.

By sample share, this clonotype is medium-sized. The chain uses TRBV5-6 and TRBJ1-5; TRBD1 might be the D (6 bases). Per germline, CDR1 SGHDT and CDR2 YYEEEE. V was pared by 1 base and J by 4 bases, with 12 bases between. This CDR3 comprises 15 residues. CDR3 DNA: TGTGCCAGCAGCTTGAGGGGGAATCGGAATCAGCCCCAGCATTTT. Amino acid sequence: CASSLRGNRNQPQHF.